These 30 T cell receptor beta chains were sequenced from one sample in a study of PD-1 blockade in classical Hodgkin lymphoma. Time point here: cycle 4 day 1 (C4D1), after 6 weeks of nivolumab. No patient escaped relapse after autologous stem cell transplantation, and brentuximab vedotin exposure varied. Magnetic negative selection was used to purify CD8+ T cells from thawed PBMCs. Sequencing used immunoSEQ multiplex PCR; TCRdb keeps in-frame clones, though not all of them. The table has 2,700 or so clones, around 75% seen once. The sequencing used CD8+ T cells from blood, collected before the fourth cycle of nivolumab. All receptors come from a human donor with classical Hodgkin lymphoma.

This clone is deemed medium-sized. The chain joins TRBV15 to TRBJ2-7, with D maybe TRBD1 (6 bases). CDR3 length equals 13 residues. V shed 1 base and J shed 7 bases, with 11 bases lying between them. Germline V gene data show CDR1 as LNHNV and CDR2 as YYDKDF (reference sequence). The CDR3 is CATSRVGGEEQYF. Written as DNA, the CDR3 is TGTGCCACCAGCAGAGTAGGGGGAGAAGAGCAGTACTTC.

By its share, this clone is medium-sized (0.01 to 0.1%). CDR3 nucleotide sequence: TGTGCCAGCAGCTCCGGGCTAGCGGACGCCTCGGTGCAGTACTTC. It specifies CASSSGLADASVQYF. The V and J genes are TRBV6-5 and TRBJ2-7; 7 nucleotides agree with TRBD2. The length of the CDR3 is 15 residues. V shed 6 bases, J shed 9 bases, and the junction held 17 bases outside the gene matches. CDR1 is MNHEY and CDR2 is SVGAGI in the germline V gene.

There are a few counts of this clone. The J gene is TRBJ2-3, the V gene TRBV7-9; 8 nucleotides line up with TRBD2. J gave up 1 base and V 5 bases, and 5 bases lay outside the gene matches. The germline CDR1 and CDR2 sequences are SEHNR and FQNEAQ (reference sequence). The CDR3 spans 15 residues. The CDR3 loop is CASSRSGGGTDTQYF. In DNA form, the CDR3 reads TGTGCCAGCAGCCGAAGCGGGGGAGGCACAGATACGCAGTATTTT.

This chain links TRBV7-9 with TRBJ1-3; D is unclear. Trimming removed 1 base from V and 4 bases from J, with 8 bases in between. Germline V gene data show CDR1 as SEHNR and CDR2 as FQNEAQ (reference sequence). The length of the CDR3 is 14 residues. The CDR3 DNA is TGTGCCAGCAGCTTAGGTCAGCAAGGAAACACCATATATTTT. Amino acids: CASSLGQQGNTIYF.

This chain connects TRBV28 to TRBJ2-1; D call uncertain. The ends were cut back, 3 bases at V and 9 bases at J, with 9 bases in the middle. Per the germline V gene, CDR1 is MDHEN and CDR2 is SYDVKM. CDR3 length: 12 residues. In nucleotides, the CDR3 is TGTGCCAGCAGTTTTCGGACCGGTGAGCAGTTCTTC. It encodes CASSFRTGEQFF.

The V call is TRBV19, the J call TRBJ1-5; possible D gene TRBD1, 5 bases. CDR3 length: 17 amino acids. V gave up 0 bases and J gave up 5 bases, with 17 bases separating them. The germline V gene has CDR1 LNHDA and CDR2 SQIVND (reference sequence). CDR3 in amino acids: CASSIDDSGFNDQPQHF. CDR3 DNA: TGTGCCAGTAGTATAGATGACAGCGGGTTTAATGATCAGCCCCAGCATTTT.

This clone occurred a few times. The chain joins TRBV9 to TRBJ2-1; no clear D gene. The CDR3 sequence is 15 residues long. Germline CDR1 is SGDLS and CDR2 is YYNGEE. V gave up 0 bases and J gave up 7 bases, with 14 bases separating them. CDR3 bases: TGTGCCAGCAGCGTAGATTGGGCCGGGCAGAATGAGCAGTTCTTC. Translated, it gives CASSVDWAGQNEQFF.

This sequence joins TRBV7-2 and TRBJ1-2; D not resolved. This CDR3 spans 13 amino acids. Trimming pared 6 bases from V and 4 bases from J, leaving 12 bases between. Germline V gene data show CDR1 as SGHTA and CDR2 as FQGNSA. Here the CDR3 reads CASRHMFSYGYTF. CDR3 nucleotide sequence: TGTGCCAGCAGACATATGTTCAGCTATGGCTACACCTTC. The full variable domain, with the rest looked up from reference TRBV7-2 and TRBJ1-2, is GAGVSQSPSNKVTEKGKDVELRCDPISGHTALYWYRQSLGQGLEFLIYFQGNSAPDKSGLPSDRFSAERTGGSVSTLTIQRTQQEDSAVYLCASRHMFSYGYTFGSGTRLTVV.

V usage is TRBV6-4 and J usage is TRBJ2-7; 8 bases match TRBD1. Germline CDR1 reads MRHNA; CDR2 reads SNTAGT. The V and J ends lost 4 bases and 6 bases, in that order; junction bases with no gene match: 11. The CDR3 is made up of 15 amino acids. The CDR3 here is CASSGIPGQDPEQYF. Written as DNA, the CDR3 is TGTGCCAGCAGTGGGATTCCGGGACAGGACCCCGAGCAGTACTTC.

V and J are TRBV2 and TRBJ2-1; 9 positions agree with TRBD1. The V gene end was trimmed by 6 bases and the J gene end by 2 bases; junction bases not matched to a gene: 5. The CDR3 has 15 residues. Germline CDR1 SNHLY, CDR2 FYNNEI. The CDR3 spells CASREDRGPYNEQFF. The CDR3 DNA is TGTGCCAGCAGGGAGGACAGGGGCCCCTACAATGAGCAGTTCTTC.

This clone was detected only a few times. Here the CDR3 DNA reads TGTGCCAGCAGCCCCCTGGGGGGGCTGAACGAGCAGTACTTC. It encodes CASSPLGGLNEQYF. The rearrangement joins TRBV7-8 to TRBJ2-7; D possibly corresponds to TRBD2 (7 bases). Trimming took off 5 bases at V and 5 bases at J, with 16 bases between the two ends. This CDR3 has 14 amino acids. Germline V gives CDR1 SGHVS, CDR2 FQNEAQ. Based on the CDR3 plus reference TRBV7-8 and TRBJ2-7, the full variable domain is GAGVSQSPRYKVAKRGQDVALRCDPISGHVSLFWYQQALGQGPEFLTYFQNEAQLDKSGLPSDRFFAERPEGSVSTLKIQRTQQEDSAVYLCASSPLGGLNEQYFGPGTRLTVT.

The CDR3 sequence is CASSESTRYRDTEAFF. The CDR3 bases are TGTGCCAGCAGTGAAAGCACCAGATACAGGGACACTGAAGCTTTCTTT. The J gene is TRBJ1-1, the V gene TRBV2; D possibly corresponds to TRBD1 (6 bases). This CDR3 contains 16 residues. Trimming took off 2 bases at V and 3 bases at J, with 16 bases between the two ends. Germline V gene sequence: CDR1 SNHLY, CDR2 FYNNEI.

The rearrangement uses TRBV19 and TRBJ1-1; perhaps TRBD1 as D (6 bases). The V end was cut by 3 bases, the J end by 5 bases, with 16 bases between. The CDR3 extends over 15 amino acids. Looked up from germline, CDR1 is LNHDA and CDR2 is SQIVND (reference sequence). The CDR3 loop reads CASSMGLGGGTEAFF. The CDR3 DNA reads as TGTGCCAGTAGTATGGGCTTAGGGGGAGGAACTGAAGCTTTCTTT.

The genes are TRBV19 and TRBJ2-1; the D gene is possibly TRBD2 (6 bases). The CDR3 is 15 amino acids. Per germline, CDR1 LNHDA and CDR2 SQIVND (reference sequence). Trimming stripped 4 bases from V and 0 bases from J, with 10 bases between. In DNA, the CDR3 is TGTGCCAGTAGTAGGGACGGGAGCTCCTACAATGAGCAGTTCTTC. Its protein is CASSRDGSSYNEQFF.

This clone was found a few times. The CDR3 sequence is CSVGGTEGLNTEAFF. The CDR3 DNA reads TGCAGCGTGGGGGGGACAGAGGGACTGAACACTGAAGCTTTCTTT. V usage is TRBV29-1 and J usage is TRBJ1-1; TRBD1 aligns across 7 bases. V was clipped by 6 bases and J by 0 bases; unmatched bases: 10. Germline V gives CDR1 SQVTM, CDR2 ANQGSEA. CDR3 length equals 15 residues.

V is TRBV27 and J is TRBJ2-2; D gene uncertain. This CDR3 comprises 14 residues. CDR1 and CDR2 (germline): MNHEY, SMNVEV (reference sequence). Trimming stripped 6 bases from V and 9 bases from J, with 17 bases between. Here the CDR3 DNA reads TGTGCCAGCAGCCTCGCCCTATCTGACCGGGAGCTGTTTTTT. As protein: CASSLALSDRELFF.

The chain has TRBV5-1 and TRBJ2-1; a possible D gene is TRBD2 (6 bases). Germline V gene lookup returns CDR1 SGHRS and CDR2 YFSETQ. The CDR3 is 13 amino acids. With 0 bases removed from V and 8 bases from J, the gap between germline ends came to 9 bases. CDR3 in DNA: TGCGCCAGCAGCTTGGCCCCTAGCGATGAGCAGTTCTTC. Translating it yields CASSLAPSDEQFF.

Here the CDR3 DNA reads TGTGCCAGCAGTTACTCCCAGGGGAACACTGAAGCTTTCTTT. It translates to CASSYSQGNTEAFF. J is TRBJ1-1 and V is TRBV6-5; possibly TRBD1 for D (5 bases). Trimming left V 0 bases short and J 1 base short, with 6 bases between. Germline lookup yields CDR1 MNHEY and CDR2 SVGAGI. CDR3 size: 14 residues.

The rearrangement links TRBV11-2 to TRBJ1-1; tentatively, D is TRBD1 (5 bases). Germline-derived CDR1 and CDR2 are SGHAT and FQNNGV. Between the trimmed V and J ends, which lost 5 bases and 3 bases, there was a span of 13 bases. The CDR3 extends over 14 amino acids. The CDR3 DNA reads as TGTGCCAGCAGCGGGGGACCTTACGACACTGAAGCTTTCTTT. Translated, it gives CASSGGPYDTEAFF.

This chain uses TRBV28 with TRBJ2-1; D is unresolved. V was trimmed by 3 bases and J by 2 bases, leaving 11 bases between them. The CDR3 has 15 amino acids. The germline V gene has CDR1 MDHEN and CDR2 SYDVKM. The DNA of the CDR3 is TGTGCCAGCAGTTTGCGGCCGACCCCCTACAATGAGCAGTTCTTC. Translated: CASSLRPTPYNEQFF.

This chain links TRBV19 with TRBJ2-7, with 7 bases fitting TRBD1. This CDR3 spans 14 amino acids. Germline loops: CDR1 LNHDA, CDR2 SQIVND (reference sequence). V was pared by 6 bases and J by 5 bases, with 10 bases of the junction left unmatched. CDR3 sequence (DNA): TGTGCCAGTAGCCACGACAGGGAAATCGACGAGCAGTACTTC. Its translation: CASSHDREIDEQYF.

The chain joins TRBV2 to TRBJ1-1, with unresolved D. The CDR3 loop spans 15 amino acids. V was shortened by 6 bases and J by 0 bases, with 14 bases between the two germline ends. In germline, CDR1 is SNHLY, CDR2 FYNNEI. CDR3 protein: CASREGVLMNTEAFF. In DNA form, the CDR3 reads TGTGCCAGCAGGGAGGGAGTGTTAATGAACACTGAAGCTTTCTTT.

The V call is TRBV11-2, the J call TRBJ2-2, with 8 bases that match TRBD1. CDR1 is SGHAT, CDR2 FQNNGV, per germline. The CDR3 runs 15 residues. The J segment lost 3 bases and the V segment lost 6 bases, leaving 6 bases of the junction unmatched. DNA of the CDR3: TGTGCCAGCAGGGACAGGGCGGTTTACACCGGGGAGCTGTTTTTT. Its translation: CASRDRAVYTGELFF. The full variable domain, in which reference TRBV11-2 and TRBJ2-2 provide the parts outside the CDR3, is EAGVAQSPRYKIIEKRQSVAFWCNPISGHATLYWYQQILGQGPKLLIQFQNNGVVDDSQLPKDRFSAERLKGVDSTLKIQPAKLEDSAVYLCASRDRAVYTGELFFGEGSRLTVL.

The chain has TRBV7-6 and TRBJ2-4; D might be TRBD1 (6 bases). Germline V gene data show CDR1 as SGHVS and CDR2 as FNYEAQ. Trimming stripped 3 bases from V and 1 base from J, with 10 bases between. This CDR3 has 15 amino acids. CDR3 residues: CASSLSTGAKNIQYF. The DNA of the CDR3 is TGTGCCAGCAGCTTGTCCACAGGGGCCAAAAACATTCAGTACTTC.

The J gene is TRBJ2-5, the V gene TRBV5-6; D possibly corresponds to TRBD1 (6 bases). Germline loops: CDR1 SGHDT, CDR2 YYEEEE. V gave up 0 bases and J gave up 2 bases, with 14 bases separating them. This CDR3 is 16 amino acids long. The CDR3 DNA is TGTGCCAGCAGCTTGGCCACAGTAAGGGGGCAAGAGACCCAGTACTTC. It specifies CASSLATVRGQETQYF. Looking up the rest from reference TRBV5-6 and TRBJ2-5 gives the full variable domain: DAGVTQSPTHLIKTRGQQVTLRCSPKSGHDTVSWYQQALGQGPQFIFQYYEEEERQRGNFPDRFSGHQFPNYSSELNVNALLLGDSALYLCASSLATVRGQETQYFGPGTRLLVL.

The rearrangement uses TRBV10-1 and TRBJ2-1; a possible D gene is TRBD2 (6 bases). Deletions cut 2 bases from V and 7 bases from J, with 15 bases between. This CDR3 has 15 residues. From germline, CDR1 is WNHNN and CDR2 SYGVQD (reference sequence). The CDR3 bases are TGCGCCAGCAGTGAGCGGGAGTGGGGTTGGAATGAGCAGTTCTTC. Translation gives CASSEREWGWNEQFF.

The chain couples TRBV10-3 to TRBJ2-1, with unresolved D. This CDR3 is 14 amino acids long. Trimming pared 6 bases from V and 6 bases from J, leaving 15 bases between. Germline V gene sequence: CDR1 ENHRY, CDR2 SYGVKD. CDR3 DNA: TGTGCCATCAGGCCCCTGGGTTTAGGCAATGAGCAGTTCTTC. Protein product: CAIRPLGLGNEQFF.

This clone was observed a few times. This chain links TRBV2 with TRBJ2-1; the D gene could be TRBD1 or TRBD2 (5 bases each). The CDR3 has 16 residues. Trimming removed 5 bases from V and 5 bases from J, with 19 bases in between. In germline, CDR1 is SNHLY, CDR2 FYNNEI. The CDR3 DNA sequence: TGTGCCAGCAGTAGCCCCTTGGGACGGCCGAACAATGAGCAGTTCTTC. Its translation: CASSSPLGRPNNEQFF.

V is TRBV9 and J is TRBJ1-2, with 9 bases matching TRBD1. J was trimmed by 5 bases and V by 5 bases; bases with no gene match: 7. CDR3 length: 14 residues. Germline V lookup: CDR1 SGDLS, CDR2 YYNGEE. The CDR3 DNA reads as TGTGCCAGCAGGGAACAGGGGGCGCTTTATGGCTACACCTTC. It yields the protein CASREQGALYGYTF.

The J gene is TRBJ1-4, the V gene TRBV13; no definite D call. The CDR3 contains 13 residues. V was cut by 5 bases and J by 7 bases, with 11 bases left in between. CDR1 PRHDT and CDR2 FYEKMQ come from the germline V gene (reference sequence). Here the CDR3 reads CASSADAGEKLFF. Written as DNA, the CDR3 is TGTGCCAGCAGCGCGGACGCCGGTGAAAAACTGTTTTTT. Based on the CDR3 plus reference TRBV13 and TRBJ1-4, the full variable domain is AAGVIQSPRHLIKEKRETATLKCYPIPRHDTVYWYQQGPGQDPQFLISFYEKMQSDKGSIPDRFSAQQFSDYHSELNMSSLELGDSALYFCASSADAGEKLFFGSGTQLSVL.